These T cell receptor beta chains were read from a single sample in a study of T-cell memory formation after mild COVID-19. TCRdb passed the 5' RACE reads through MiXCR, listing each CDR3 protein once. The sample carries 27,000 or so distinct CDR3 sequences, about 8% recorded once. The sample taken for sequencing was PBMCs or a T cell subset sorted from them (not recorded which). The receptors originated from an adult woman who had mild COVID-19 (a few samples of this study predate the infection). Cell type and time point are not known. Each CDR3 is given with its conserved first and last residue. The order of the fields is J gene, V gene, D gene, CDR3 length, clone size, CDR3 DNA, CDR3 protein. D genes are given only for firm matches. A row's size may be missing; if present it is once, few, many or a size class.

TRBJ2-5,TRBV10-3,TRBD1,14,many,TGTGCCATCAGTCGACAGGGTGACGGAGAGACCCAGTACTTC,CAISRQGDGETQYF
TRBJ2-3,TRBV5-1,NA,16,NA,TGCGCCAGCAGCTTGGCTGTGGGGGGGGCCAGCGATACGCAGTATTTT,CASSLAVGGASDTQYF
TRBJ2-7,TRBV9,NA,14,many,TGTGCCAGCAGCGTTAGTACAGTCTCCTACGAGCAGTACTTC,CASSVSTVSYEQYF
TRBJ2-1,TRBV6-6,TRBD2,17,many,TGTGCCAGCAGTTACTCGCCAACTAGCGGGGTCTACAATGAGCAGTTCTTC,CASSYSPTSGVYNEQFF
TRBJ1-2,TRBV20-1,TRBD1,12,many,TGCAGTGCGAGCAGGGGGCAGGGTGGCTACACCTTC,CSASRGQGGYTF
TRBJ2-1,TRBV20-1,TRBD2,15,many,TGCAGTGCTTGGACTAGCGGGGTATCCTACAATGAGCAGTTCTTC,CSAWTSGVSYNEQFF
TRBJ2-2,TRBV6-2/TRBV6-3,NA,13,many,TGTGCCAGCAGGCCTGGAGGTTTCGGGGAGCTGTTTTTT,CASRPGGFGELFF
TRBJ1-2,TRBV29-1,NA,12,many,TGCAGCGTTGGGGGGATGAACTATGGCTACACCTTC,CSVGGMNYGYTF
TRBJ2-7,TRBV3-1,NA,14,many,TGTGCCAGCAGCCAAGAAGGGACGACCTACGAGCAGTACTTC,CASSQEGTTYEQYF
TRBJ1-2,TRBV6-5,TRBD1,13,many,TGTGCCAGCAGGAGGGACAGCAACTATGGCTACACCTTC,CASRRDSNYGYTF
TRBJ2-7,TRBV7-8,TRBD1,14,NA,TGTGCCAGCAGCTTAGGGTACGGGACAGGGGATCAGTACTTC,CASSLGYGTGDQYF
TRBJ2-7,TRBV2,TRBD1,15,many,TGTGCCAGCAGCAGCTCCGGGACAGGCCTTTACGAGCAGTACTTC,CASSSSGTGLYEQYF
TRBJ1-2,TRBV5-1,NA,13,many,TGCGCCAGCAGCTTCGGGGGCTCCTATGGCTACACCTTC,CASSFGGSYGYTF
TRBJ1-1,TRBV10-3,NA,15,many,TGTGCCATCAGGAGACCCGACCAATTCAACACTGAAGCTTTCTTT,CAIRRPDQFNTEAFF
TRBJ2-3,TRBV5-1,NA,15,NA,TGCGCCAGCAGGAGGGGGGGCCCTTACACAGATACGCAGTATTTT,CASRRGGPYTDTQYF
TRBJ1-1,TRBV20-1,NA,13,many,TGCAGTGCCTTGGTCCGAATGAACACTGAAGCTTTCTTT,CSALVRMNTEAFF
TRBJ1-1,TRBV12-3/TRBV12-4,NA,17,many,TGTGCCAGCAGTTTAGCGCTGGGGGGAGGGGTGAACACTGAAGCTTTCTTT,CASSLALGGGVNTEAFF
TRBJ2-6,TRBV5-1,NA,16,many,TGCGCCAGCAGCTTGGAGTCGGTGCGGAGGGCCAACGTCCTGACTTTC,CASSLESVRRANVLTF
TRBJ1-2,TRBV5-4,NA,15,many,TGTGCCAGCAGCTTGGAAAAGGGCCTTAACTATGGCTACACCTTC,CASSLEKGLNYGYTF
TRBJ1-1,TRBV20-1,NA,15,many,TGCAGTGCTAGTCCGGGACTCGTCCCAAACACTGAAGCTTTCTTT,CSASPGLVPNTEAFF
TRBJ1-2,TRBV13,TRBD1,14,many,TGTGCCAGCAGCTCCGCTACAGGGGTTTATGGCTACACCTTC,CASSSATGVYGYTF
TRBJ2-3,TRBV5-6,NA,15,NA,TGTGCCAGCAGCTTAGGACTTACTAGCACAGATACGCAGTATTTT,CASSLGLTSTDTQYF
TRBJ2-3,TRBV7-8,NA,14,medium-sized,TGTGCCAGCAGCGGTGAGGGCCTCGCAGATACGCAGTATTTT,CASSGEGLADTQYF
TRBJ1-2,TRBV6-4,TRBD1,16,many,TGTGCCAGCAGTGACGGTTCCGACAGGGGGTTGAATGGCTACACCTTC,CASSDGSDRGLNGYTF
TRBJ2-7,TRBV12-3/TRBV12-4,TRBD2,18,many,TGTGCCAGCAGCTTACGGACTAGCGGGAGAGGCCCCTCCTACGAGCAGTACTTC,CASSLRTSGRGPSYEQYF
TRBJ2-1,TRBV6-2/TRBV6-3,TRBD2,14,many,TGTGCCAGCACCCTTAGCGGGAGGGGCGATGAGCAGTTCTTC,CASTLSGRGDEQFF
TRBJ2-2,TRBV24-1,TRBD2,14,many,TGTGCCACCAGAAGCGGGAGGGGCACCGGGGAGCTGTTTTTT,CATRSGRGTGELFF
TRBJ2-1,TRBV3-1,NA,11,many,TGTGCCAGCAGCCGGGGAGGGGGCAAGTTCTTC,CASSRGGGKFF
TRBJ2-2,TRBV4-3,NA,15,many,TGCGCCAGCAGCCAAGAGGAAGGAAACACCGGGGAGCTGTTTTTT,CASSQEEGNTGELFF
TRBJ1-1,TRBV12-3/TRBV12-4,NA,13,many,TGTGCCAGCAGTTTAGATGGGGACACTGAAGCTTTCTTT,CASSLDGDTEAFF
TRBJ2-2,TRBV7-9,NA,15,many,TGTGCCAGCAGGCAAGGGGAGGCGAACACCGGGGAGCTGTTTTTT,CASRQGEANTGELFF
TRBJ1-1,TRBV10-3,NA,14,many,TGTGCCATCAGTGAGTTCAAGGGCAACACTGAAGCTTTCTTT,CAISEFKGNTEAFF
TRBJ2-1,TRBV2,TRBD2,15,many,TGTGCCAGCAGTGAAGCAGGACTAGCGGCTAATGAGCAGTTCTTC,CASSEAGLAANEQFF
TRBJ2-2,TRBV27,NA,13,NA,TGTGCCAGCAGTTTAGGAGTGACCGGGGAGCTGTTTTTT,CASSLGVTGELFF
TRBJ2-7,TRBV4-1,NA,16,many,TGCGCCAGCAGCCAAGGGCTCTATAGGACCTCCTACGAGCAGTACTTC,CASSQGLYRTSYEQYF
TRBJ2-2,TRBV6-5,NA,11,many,TGTGCCAGCAAAGTCACCGGGGAGCTGTTTTTT,CASKVTGELFF
TRBJ2-2,TRBV20-1,NA,12,many,TGTGGGTTGAAGACGAACACCGGGGAGCTGTTTTTT,CGLKTNTGELFF
TRBJ2-2,TRBV20-1,NA,16,many,TGCAGTGCGAAGGAGGAGGCGGGGGCTATCACCGGGGAGCTGTTTTTT,CSAKEEAGAITGELFF
TRBJ1-2,TRBV7-3,NA,14,many,TGTGCCAGCAGCCTGACTGCGGGAAGTGGTGGCTACACCTTC,CASSLTAGSGGYTF